Listed here are 5 T cell receptor beta chains from one sample, sequenced in a study of T cells after yellow fever vaccination. TCRdb reanalysed the 5' RACE reads using MiXCR and keeps one entry per CDR3 protein. The sample records 350,000 to 550,000 distinct CDR3 sequences, 15% to 20% being singletons. Specimen: PBMCs, collected before the yellow fever booster vaccination. All receptors come from a man aged 18 to 35 who received the YFV17D yellow fever vaccine.

Only a few counts were recorded for this clonotype. The chain uses TRBV18 and TRBJ2-3, with 7 bases fitting TRBD2. The CDR3 spans 14 residues. The junction had 4 bases not matched to a gene; V was cut back by 3 bases and J by 4 bases. Germline loops: CDR1 KGHSH, CDR2 LQKENI. CDR3 DNA: TGTGCCAGCTCACCGGCGCTAGCGGCAGATACGCAGTATTTT. Protein product: CASSPALAADTQYF. The variable domain in full, completed from reference TRBV18 and TRBJ2-3, reads NAGVMQNPRHLVRRRGQEARLRCSPMKGHSHVYWYRQLPEEGLKFMVYLQKENIIDESGMPKERFSAEFPKEGPSILRIQQVVRGDSAAYFCASSPALAADTQYFGPGTRLTVL.

This clonotype was seen more than once but under ten times. The junction departs from the called germline gene at one end, perhaps through a read error. This sequence joins TRBV20-1 and TRBJ2-3; D gene uncertain. Germline assignment: CDR1 DFQATT and CDR2 SNEGSKA (reference sequence). The CDR3 is made up of 11 amino acids. CDR3 nucleotide sequence: TGCAGTGCTAGTAGCAAAGATACGCAGTATTTT. Amino acid sequence: CSASSKDTQYF.

The gene calls are TRBV7-9 and TRBJ2-1, with D perhaps matching TRBD1 or TRBD2 (6 bases each). CDR1 SEHNR and CDR2 FQNEAQ come from the germline V gene (reference sequence). The CDR3 consists of 13 residues. V lost 5 bases to trimming and J lost 6 bases, with 11 bases between them. The DNA of the CDR3 is TGTGCCAGCAGCCCCAAGGGGGGCAATGAGCAGTTCTTC. Translated: CASSPKGGNEQFF.

This chain joins TRBV7-3 and TRBJ2-1, with D possibly being TRBD2 (5 bases). Germline V gives CDR1 SGHTA, CDR2 FQGTGA. This CDR3 has 13 amino acids. The V and J ends lost 8 bases and 6 bases respectively, with 14 bases between them. The chain's CDR3 is CASPSEGFNEQFF. The CDR3 nucleotides are TGTGCCAGCCCCAGTGAGGGATTCAATGAGCAGTTCTTC.

The table lists this clonotype with a few counts. The chain uses TRBV5-1 and TRBJ1-1; a weak D match, TRBD1 (5 bases). This CDR3 is built from 13 residues. Germline lookup yields CDR1 SGHRS and CDR2 YFSETQ. Trimming cost V 4 bases and J 5 bases, with 12 bases left between them. The chain's CDR3 is CASSQLGATEAFF. The CDR3 DNA follows: TGCGCCAGCAGCCAACTAGGGGCGACTGAAGCTTTCTTT.